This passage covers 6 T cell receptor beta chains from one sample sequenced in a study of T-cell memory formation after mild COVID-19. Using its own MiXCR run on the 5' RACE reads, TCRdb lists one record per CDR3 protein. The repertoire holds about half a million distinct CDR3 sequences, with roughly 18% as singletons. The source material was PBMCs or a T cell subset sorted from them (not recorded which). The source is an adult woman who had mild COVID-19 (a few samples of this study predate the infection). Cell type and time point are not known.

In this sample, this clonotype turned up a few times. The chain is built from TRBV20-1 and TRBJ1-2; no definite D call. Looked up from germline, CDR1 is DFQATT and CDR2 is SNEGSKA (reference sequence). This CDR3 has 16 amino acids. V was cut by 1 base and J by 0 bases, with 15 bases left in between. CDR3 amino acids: CSARAAEFLANYGYTF. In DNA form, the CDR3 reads TGCAGTGCTAGAGCCGCAGAGTTCCTAGCTAACTATGGCTACACCTTC.

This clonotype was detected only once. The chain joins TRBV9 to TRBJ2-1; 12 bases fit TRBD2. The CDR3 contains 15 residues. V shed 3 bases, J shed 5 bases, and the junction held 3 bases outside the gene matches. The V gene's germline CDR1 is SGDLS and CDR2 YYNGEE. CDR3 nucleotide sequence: TGTGCCAGCAGCGGCGGGACTAGCGGGCACAATGAGCAGTTCTTC. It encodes CASSGGTSGHNEQFF.

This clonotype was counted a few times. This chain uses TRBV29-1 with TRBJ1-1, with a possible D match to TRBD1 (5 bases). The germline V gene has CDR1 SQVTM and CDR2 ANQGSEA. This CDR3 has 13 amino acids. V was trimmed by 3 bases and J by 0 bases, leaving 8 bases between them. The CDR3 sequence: CSVDGGMNTEAFF. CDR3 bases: TGCAGCGTTGATGGGGGGATGAACACTGAAGCTTTCTTT.

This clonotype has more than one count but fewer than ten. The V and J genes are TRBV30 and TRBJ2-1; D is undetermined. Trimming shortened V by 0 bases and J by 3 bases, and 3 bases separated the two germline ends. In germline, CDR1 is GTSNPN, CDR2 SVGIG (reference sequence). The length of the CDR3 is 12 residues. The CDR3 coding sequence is TGTGCCTGGAGTGTTTTCTACAATGAGCAGTTCTTC. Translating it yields CAWSVFYNEQFF.

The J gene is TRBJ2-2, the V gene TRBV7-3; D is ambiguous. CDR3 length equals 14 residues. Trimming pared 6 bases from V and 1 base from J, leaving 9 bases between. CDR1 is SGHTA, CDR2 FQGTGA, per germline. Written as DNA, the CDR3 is TGTGCCAGCAGGGAGACACTGAACACCGGGGAGCTGTTTTTT. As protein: CASRETLNTGELFF.

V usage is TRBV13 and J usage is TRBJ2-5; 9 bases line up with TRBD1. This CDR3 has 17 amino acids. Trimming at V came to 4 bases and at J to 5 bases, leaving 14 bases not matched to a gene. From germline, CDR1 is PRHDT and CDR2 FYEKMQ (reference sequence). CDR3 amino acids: CASSSGPTGGAGETQYF. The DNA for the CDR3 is TGTGCCAGCAGCTCCGGACCTACAGGGGGCGCCGGCGAGACCCAGTACTTC.